This TCR beta chain was identified during a study of CD8 T cells in ankylosing spondylitis. Study-wide points: Ankylosing spondylitis blood appeared to carry a characteristic TCR beta motif of roughly eight highly homologous variants.

Construction of TCR beta libraries was performed using quantitative 5'-RACE with molecular barcodes. Each CDR3 protein gets one entry after TCRdb re-called the 5' RACE reads with MiXCR. The table has more than 300,000 distinct CDR3 sequences, roughly 8% seen once. Concerning this clonotype: The antigen remains unidentified.

Trimming took off 4 bases at V and 2 bases at J, with 13 bases between the two ends. The CDR3 is 14 residues long. CDR1 and CDR2 (germline): SGHRS, YFSETQ. The rearrangement links TRBV5-1 to TRBJ2-7, with TRBD1 as a possible D gene (5 bases). Sequenced material: blood, either unsorted or a sorted T cell fraction (not recorded which). The sequence came from a male donor with ankylosing spondylitis. CDR3 region: CASSPQQAPYEQYF. In nucleotides, the CDR3 is TGCGCCAGCAGCCCCCAACAGGCCCCCTACGAGCAGTACTTC.